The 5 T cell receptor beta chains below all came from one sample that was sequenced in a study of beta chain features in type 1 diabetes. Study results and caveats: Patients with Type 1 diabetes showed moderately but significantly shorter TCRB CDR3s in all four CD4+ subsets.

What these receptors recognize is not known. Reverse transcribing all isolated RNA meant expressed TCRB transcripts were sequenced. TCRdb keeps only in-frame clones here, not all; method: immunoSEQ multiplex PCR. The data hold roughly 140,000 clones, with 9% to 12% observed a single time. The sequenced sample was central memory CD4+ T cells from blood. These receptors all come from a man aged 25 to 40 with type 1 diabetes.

The CDR3 spells CASSLGSPSGSENEQFF. CDR3 nucleotides: TGTGCCAGCAGCTTAGGTTCTCCTAGCGGGAGCGAGAATGAGCAGTTCTTC. The V gene is TRBV13, the J gene TRBJ2-1; the match to TRBD2 covers 10 bases. The CDR3 is made up of 17 amino acids. Germline V gene data show CDR1 as PRHDT and CDR2 as FYEKMQ (reference sequence). Losses at the gene ends were 0 bases for V and 7 bases for J; bases not matched to a gene: 9.

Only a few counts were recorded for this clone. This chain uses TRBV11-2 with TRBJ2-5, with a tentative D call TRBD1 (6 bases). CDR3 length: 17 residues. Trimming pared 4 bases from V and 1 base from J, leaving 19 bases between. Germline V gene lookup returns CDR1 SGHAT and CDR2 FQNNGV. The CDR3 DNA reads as TGTGCCAGCAGCTCATCTAGGTTTCAGGGGCCCCAAGAGACCCAGTACTTC. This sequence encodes CASSSSRFQGPQETQYF. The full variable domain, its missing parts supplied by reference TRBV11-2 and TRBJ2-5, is EAGVAQSPRYKIIEKRQSVAFWCNPISGHATLYWYQQILGQGPKLLIQFQNNGVVDDSQLPKDRFSAERLKGVDSTLKIQPAKLEDSAVYLCASSSSRFQGPQETQYFGPGTRLLVL.

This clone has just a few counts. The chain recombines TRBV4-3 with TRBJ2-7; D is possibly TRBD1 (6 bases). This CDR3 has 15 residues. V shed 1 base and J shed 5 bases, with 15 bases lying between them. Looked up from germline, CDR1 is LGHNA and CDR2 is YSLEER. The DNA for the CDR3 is TGCGCCAGCAGCCAAGGCCCGGGACACCCAAACGAGCAGTACTTC. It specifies CASSQGPGHPNEQYF.

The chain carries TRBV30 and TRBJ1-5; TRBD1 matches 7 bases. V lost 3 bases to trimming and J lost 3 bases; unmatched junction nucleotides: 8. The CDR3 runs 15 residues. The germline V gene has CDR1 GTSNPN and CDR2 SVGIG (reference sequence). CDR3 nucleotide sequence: TGTGCCTGGAGCCTTCCGGGACAGTACAATCAGCCCCAGCATTTT. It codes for CAWSLPGQYNQPQHF.

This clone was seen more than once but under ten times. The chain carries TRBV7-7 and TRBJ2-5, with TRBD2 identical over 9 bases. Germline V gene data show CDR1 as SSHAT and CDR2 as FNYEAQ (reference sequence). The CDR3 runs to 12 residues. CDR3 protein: CASGSSRETQYF. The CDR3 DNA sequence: TGTGCTAGCGGGAGTAGTAGGGAGACCCAGTACTTC.